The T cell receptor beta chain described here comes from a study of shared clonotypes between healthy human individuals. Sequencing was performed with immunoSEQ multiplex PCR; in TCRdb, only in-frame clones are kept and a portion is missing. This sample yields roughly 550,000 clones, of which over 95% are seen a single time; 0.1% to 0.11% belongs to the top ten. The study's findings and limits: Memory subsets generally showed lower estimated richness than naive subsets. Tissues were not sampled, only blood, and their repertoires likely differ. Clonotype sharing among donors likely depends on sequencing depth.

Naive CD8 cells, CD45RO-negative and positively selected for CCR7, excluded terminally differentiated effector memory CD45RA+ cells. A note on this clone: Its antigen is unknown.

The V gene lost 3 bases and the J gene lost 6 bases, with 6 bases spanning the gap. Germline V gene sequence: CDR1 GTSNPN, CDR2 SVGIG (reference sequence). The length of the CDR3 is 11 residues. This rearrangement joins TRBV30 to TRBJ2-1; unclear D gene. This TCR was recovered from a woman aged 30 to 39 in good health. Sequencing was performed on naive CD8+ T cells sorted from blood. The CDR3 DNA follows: TGTGCCTGGAGCTACGCCAATGAGCAGTTCTTC. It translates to CAWSYANEQFF.